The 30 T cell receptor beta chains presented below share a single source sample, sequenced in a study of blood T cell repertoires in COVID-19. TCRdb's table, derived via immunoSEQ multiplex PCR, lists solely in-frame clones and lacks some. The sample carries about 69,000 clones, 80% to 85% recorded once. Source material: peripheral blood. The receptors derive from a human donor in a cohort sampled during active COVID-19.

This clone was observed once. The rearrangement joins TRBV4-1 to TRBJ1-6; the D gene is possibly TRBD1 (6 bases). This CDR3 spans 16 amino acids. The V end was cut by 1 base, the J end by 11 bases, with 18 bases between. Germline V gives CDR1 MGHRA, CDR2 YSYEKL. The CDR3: CASSQVEGTSRPPLHF. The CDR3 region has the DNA TGCGCCAGCAGCCAAGTGGAAGGGACATCAAGACCACCCCTCCACTTT.

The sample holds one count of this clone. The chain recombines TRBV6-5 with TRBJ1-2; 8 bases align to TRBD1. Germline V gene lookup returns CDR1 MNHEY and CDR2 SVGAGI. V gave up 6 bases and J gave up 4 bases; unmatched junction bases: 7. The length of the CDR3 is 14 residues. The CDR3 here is CASRPGQEIYGYTF. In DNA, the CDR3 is TGTGCCAGCAGGCCGGGACAGGAGATCTATGGCTACACCTTC.

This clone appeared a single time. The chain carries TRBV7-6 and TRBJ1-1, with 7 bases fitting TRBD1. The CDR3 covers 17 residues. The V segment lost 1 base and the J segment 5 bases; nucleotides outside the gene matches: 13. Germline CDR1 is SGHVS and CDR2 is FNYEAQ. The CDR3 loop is CASSLVVGGRGATEAFF. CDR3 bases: TGTGCCAGCAGCTTAGTAGTGGGGGGCAGGGGGGCGACTGAAGCTTTCTTT.

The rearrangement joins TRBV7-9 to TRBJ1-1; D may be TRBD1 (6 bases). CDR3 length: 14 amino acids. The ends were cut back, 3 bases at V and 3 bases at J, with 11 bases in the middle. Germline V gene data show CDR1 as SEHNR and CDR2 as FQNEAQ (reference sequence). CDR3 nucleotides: TGTGCCAGCAGCTTTGTGGGGGGGCACACTGAAGCTTTCTTT. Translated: CASSFVGGHTEAFF.

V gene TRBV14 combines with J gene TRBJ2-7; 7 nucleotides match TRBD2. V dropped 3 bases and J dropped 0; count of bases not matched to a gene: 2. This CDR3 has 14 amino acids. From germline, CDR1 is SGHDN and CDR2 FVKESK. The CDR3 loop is CASSQRGSSYEQYF. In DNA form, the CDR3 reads TGTGCCAGCAGCCAGCGGGGGAGCTCCTACGAGCAGTACTTC.

The CDR3 region has the DNA TGTGCCAGCAGCTTAACGGCGGATCAAGAGACCCAGTACTTC. As protein: CASSLTADQETQYF. The chain is built from TRBV7-8 and TRBJ2-5; D gene ambiguous. Germline V lookup: CDR1 SGHVS, CDR2 FQNEAQ. Between the trimmed V and J ends, which lost 2 bases and 2 bases, there was a span of 9 bases. There are 14 residues in the CDR3. Using reference TRBV7-8 and TRBJ2-5 for the parts outside the CDR3, the full variable domain is GAGVSQSPRYKVAKRGQDVALRCDPISGHVSLFWYQQALGQGPEFLTYFQNEAQLDKSGLPSDRFFAERPEGSVSTLKIQRTQQEDSAVYLCASSLTADQETQYFGPGTRLLVL.

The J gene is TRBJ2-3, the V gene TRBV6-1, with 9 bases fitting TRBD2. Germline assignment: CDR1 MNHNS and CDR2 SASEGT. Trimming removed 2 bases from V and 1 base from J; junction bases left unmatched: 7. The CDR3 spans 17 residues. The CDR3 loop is CASSERSGGPRTDTQYF. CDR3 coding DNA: TGTGCCAGCAGTGAACGAAGCGGGGGGCCTCGCACAGATACGCAGTATTTT.

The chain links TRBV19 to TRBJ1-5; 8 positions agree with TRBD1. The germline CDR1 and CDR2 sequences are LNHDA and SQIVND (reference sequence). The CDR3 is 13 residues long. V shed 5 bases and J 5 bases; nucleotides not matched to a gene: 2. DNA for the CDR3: TGTGCCAGTAGTGACAGGGGCGATCAGCCCCAGCATTTT. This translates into CASSDRGDQPQHF.

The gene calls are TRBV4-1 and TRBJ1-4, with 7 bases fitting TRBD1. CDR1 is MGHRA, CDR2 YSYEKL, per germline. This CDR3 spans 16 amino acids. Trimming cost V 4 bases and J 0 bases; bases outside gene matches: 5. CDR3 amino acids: CASSLQGVATNEKLFF. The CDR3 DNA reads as TGCGCCAGCAGCCTCCAGGGGGTCGCAACTAATGAAAAACTGTTTTTT.

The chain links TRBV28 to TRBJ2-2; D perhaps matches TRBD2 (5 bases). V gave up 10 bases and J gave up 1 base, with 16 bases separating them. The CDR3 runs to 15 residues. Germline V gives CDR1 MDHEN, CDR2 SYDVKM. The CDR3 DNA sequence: TGTGCCACCATAAGTGGGGAGTTGAACACCGGGGAGCTGTTTTTT. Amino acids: CATISGELNTGELFF. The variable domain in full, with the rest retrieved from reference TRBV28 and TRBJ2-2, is DVKVTQSSRYLVKRTGEKVFLECVQDMDHENMFWYRQDPGLGLRLIYFSYDVKMKEKGDIPEGYSVSREKKERFSLILESASTNQTSMYLCATISGELNTGELFFGEGSRLTVL.

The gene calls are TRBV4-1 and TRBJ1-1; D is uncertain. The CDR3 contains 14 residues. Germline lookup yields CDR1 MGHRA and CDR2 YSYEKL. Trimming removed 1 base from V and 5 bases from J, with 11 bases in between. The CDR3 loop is CASSQVPGTTEAFF. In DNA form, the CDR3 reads TGCGCCAGCAGCCAAGTACCAGGTACTACTGAAGCTTTCTTT.

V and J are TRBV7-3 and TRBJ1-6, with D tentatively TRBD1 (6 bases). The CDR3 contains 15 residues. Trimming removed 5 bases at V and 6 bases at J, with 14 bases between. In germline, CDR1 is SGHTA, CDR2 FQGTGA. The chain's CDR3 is CASSLMRGGNSPLHF. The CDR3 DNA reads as TGTGCCAGCAGCCTAATGAGGGGGGGTAATTCACCCCTCCACTTT. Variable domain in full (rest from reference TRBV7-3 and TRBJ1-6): GAGVSQTPSNKVTEKGKYVELRCDPISGHTALYWYRQSLGQGPEFLIYFQGTGAADDSGLPNDRFFAVRPEGSVSTLKIQRTERGDSAVYLCASSLMRGGNSPLHFGNGTRLTVT.

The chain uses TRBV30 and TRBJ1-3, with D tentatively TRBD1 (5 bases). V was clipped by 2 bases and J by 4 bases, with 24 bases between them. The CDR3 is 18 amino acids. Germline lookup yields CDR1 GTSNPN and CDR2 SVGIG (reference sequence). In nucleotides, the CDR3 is TGTGCCTGGAGTACTTATCACGCGACAGAACAGTTCGGAAACACCATATATTTT. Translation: CAWSTYHATEQFGNTIYF.

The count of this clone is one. The CDR3, as DNA: TGCGCCAGCAGCTTGGCTGGTAGCGGGGGGGTGCAGTATTTT. This codes for CASSLAGSGGVQYF. The chain uses TRBV5-1 and TRBJ2-3; TRBD2 agrees at 11 bases. Germline assignment: CDR1 SGHRS and CDR2 YFSETQ. The CDR3 has 14 residues. Losses at the gene ends were 0 bases for V and 11 bases for J; bases not matched to a gene: 5.

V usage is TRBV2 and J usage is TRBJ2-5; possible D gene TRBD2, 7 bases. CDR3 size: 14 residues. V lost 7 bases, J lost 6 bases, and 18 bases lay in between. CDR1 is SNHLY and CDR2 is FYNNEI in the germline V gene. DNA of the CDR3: TGTGCCAGCACCGGGGGGCAGGGAGGGAAGACCCAGTACTTC. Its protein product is CASTGGQGGKTQYF.

The CDR3 spells CASSFTGTGELFF. The CDR3 DNA reads TGTGCCAGCAGCTTTACAGGGACCGGGGAGCTGTTTTTT. The chain carries TRBV7-8 and TRBJ2-2, with D perhaps TRBD1 (6 bases). Germline V CDR1 and CDR2: SGHVS, FQNEAQ. Trimming stripped 3 bases from V and 5 bases from J, with 7 bases between. This CDR3 contains 13 residues.

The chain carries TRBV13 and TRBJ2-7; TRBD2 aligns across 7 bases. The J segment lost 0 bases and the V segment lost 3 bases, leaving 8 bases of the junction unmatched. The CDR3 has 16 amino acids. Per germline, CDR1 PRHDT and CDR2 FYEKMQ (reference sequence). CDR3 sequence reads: CASSFWGGRRSYEQYF. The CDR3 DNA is TGTGCCAGCAGCTTCTGGGGGGGTCGGCGCTCCTACGAGCAGTACTTC.

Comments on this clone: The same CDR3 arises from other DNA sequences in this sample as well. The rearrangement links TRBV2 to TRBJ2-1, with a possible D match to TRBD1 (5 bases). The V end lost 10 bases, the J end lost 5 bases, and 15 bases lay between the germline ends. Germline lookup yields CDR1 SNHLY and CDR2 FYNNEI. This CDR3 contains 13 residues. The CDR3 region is CATQGEVNNEQFF. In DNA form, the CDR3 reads TGTGCCACGCAAGGGGAAGTGAACAATGAGCAGTTCTTC. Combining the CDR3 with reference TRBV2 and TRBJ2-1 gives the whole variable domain EPEVTQTPSHQVTQMGQEVILRCVPISNHLYFYWYRQILGQKVEFLVSFYNNEISEKSEIFDDQFSVERPDGSNFTLKIRSTKLEDSAMYFCATQGEVNNEQFFGPGTRLTVL.

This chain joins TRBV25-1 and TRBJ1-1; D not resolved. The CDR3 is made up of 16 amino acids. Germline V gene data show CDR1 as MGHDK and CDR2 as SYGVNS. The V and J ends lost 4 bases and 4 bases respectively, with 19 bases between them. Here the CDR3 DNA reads TGTGCCAGCAGTGGTTTGGAGGGAAGGTTCGGCACTGAAGCTTTCTTT. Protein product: CASSGLEGRFGTEAFF.

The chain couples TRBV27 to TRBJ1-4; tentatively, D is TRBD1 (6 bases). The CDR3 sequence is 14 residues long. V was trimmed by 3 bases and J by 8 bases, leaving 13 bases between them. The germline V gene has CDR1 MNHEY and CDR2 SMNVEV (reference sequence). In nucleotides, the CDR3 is TGTGCCAGCAGTTTCACAGGGACCTGGGAAAAACTGTTTTTT. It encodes CASSFTGTWEKLFF.

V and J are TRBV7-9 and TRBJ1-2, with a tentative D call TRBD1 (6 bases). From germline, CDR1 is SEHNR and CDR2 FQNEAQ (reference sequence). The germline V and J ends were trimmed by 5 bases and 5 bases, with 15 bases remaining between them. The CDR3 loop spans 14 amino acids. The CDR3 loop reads CASSARDIVYGYTF. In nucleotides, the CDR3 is TGTGCCAGCAGCGCCCGGGACATTGTGTATGGCTACACCTTC.

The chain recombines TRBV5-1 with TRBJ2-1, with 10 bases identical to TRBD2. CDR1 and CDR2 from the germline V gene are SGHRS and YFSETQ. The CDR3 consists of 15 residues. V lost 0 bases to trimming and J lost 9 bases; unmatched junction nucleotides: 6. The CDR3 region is CASSLGAGGPGEQFF. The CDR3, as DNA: TGCGCCAGCAGCTTGGGAGCGGGGGGGCCTGGTGAGCAGTTCTTC.

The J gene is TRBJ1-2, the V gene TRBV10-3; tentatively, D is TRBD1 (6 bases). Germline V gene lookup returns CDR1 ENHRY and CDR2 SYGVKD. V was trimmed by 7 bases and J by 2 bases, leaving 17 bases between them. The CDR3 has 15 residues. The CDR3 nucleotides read TGTGCCATCAATCCGACCCCGGACAGAAACTATGGCTACACCTTC. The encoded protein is CAINPTPDRNYGYTF.

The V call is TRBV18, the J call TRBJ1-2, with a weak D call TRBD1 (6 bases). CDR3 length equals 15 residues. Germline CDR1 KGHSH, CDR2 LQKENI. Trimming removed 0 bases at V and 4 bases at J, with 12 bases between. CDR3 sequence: CASSPPRDRFYGYTF. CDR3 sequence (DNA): TGTGCCAGCTCACCACCACGAGACAGGTTCTATGGCTACACCTTC.

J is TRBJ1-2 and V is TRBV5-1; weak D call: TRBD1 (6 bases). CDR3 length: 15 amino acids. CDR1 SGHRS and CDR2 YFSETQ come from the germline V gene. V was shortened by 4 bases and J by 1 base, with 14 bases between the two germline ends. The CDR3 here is CASSATAGVNYGYTF. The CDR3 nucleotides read TGCGCCAGCAGCGCGACGGCAGGGGTTAACTATGGCTACACCTTC.

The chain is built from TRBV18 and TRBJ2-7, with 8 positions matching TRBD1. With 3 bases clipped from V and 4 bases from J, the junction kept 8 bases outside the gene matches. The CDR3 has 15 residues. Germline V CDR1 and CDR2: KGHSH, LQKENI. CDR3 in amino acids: CASSPPDRGAYEQYF. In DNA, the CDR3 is TGTGCCAGCTCACCGCCCGACAGGGGCGCTTACGAGCAGTACTTC.

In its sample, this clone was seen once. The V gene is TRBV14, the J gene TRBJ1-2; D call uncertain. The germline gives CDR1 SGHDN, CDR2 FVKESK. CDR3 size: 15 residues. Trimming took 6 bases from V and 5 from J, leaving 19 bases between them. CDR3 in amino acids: CASRPAGSPGYGYTF. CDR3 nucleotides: TGTGCCAGCAGGCCCGCGGGGAGCCCTGGGTATGGCTACACCTTC. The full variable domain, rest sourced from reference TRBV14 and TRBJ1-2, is EAGVTQFPSHSVIEKGQTVTLRCDPISGHDNLYWYRRVMGKEIKFLLHFVKESKQDESGMPNNRFLAERTGGTYSTLKVQPAELEDSGVYFCASRPAGSPGYGYTFGSGTRLTVV.

The DNA of the CDR3 is TGTGCCAGCAGCTTGGGACCCCTCGGGGAGCAGTACTTC. Its translation: CASSLGPLGEQYF. This rearrangement joins TRBV5-6 to TRBJ2-7; D unclear. The CDR3 runs to 13 residues. Germline CDR1 SGHDT, CDR2 YYEEEE. Trimming pared 0 bases from V and 7 bases from J, leaving 11 bases between.

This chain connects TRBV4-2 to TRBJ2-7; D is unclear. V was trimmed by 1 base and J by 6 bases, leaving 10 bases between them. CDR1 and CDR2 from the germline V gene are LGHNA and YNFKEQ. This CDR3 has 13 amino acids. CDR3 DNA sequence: TGTGCCAGCAGCCAAGGGTCAGGTCTCGAGCAGTACTTC. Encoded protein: CASSQGSGLEQYF.

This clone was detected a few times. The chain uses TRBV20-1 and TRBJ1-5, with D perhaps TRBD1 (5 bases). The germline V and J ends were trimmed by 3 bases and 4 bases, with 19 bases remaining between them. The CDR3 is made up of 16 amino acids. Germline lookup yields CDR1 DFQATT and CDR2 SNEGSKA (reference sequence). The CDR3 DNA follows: TGCAGTGCTAGTGTAGGGCTGGGGGAGGGGAATCAGCCCCAGCATTTT. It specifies CSASVGLGEGNQPQHF.